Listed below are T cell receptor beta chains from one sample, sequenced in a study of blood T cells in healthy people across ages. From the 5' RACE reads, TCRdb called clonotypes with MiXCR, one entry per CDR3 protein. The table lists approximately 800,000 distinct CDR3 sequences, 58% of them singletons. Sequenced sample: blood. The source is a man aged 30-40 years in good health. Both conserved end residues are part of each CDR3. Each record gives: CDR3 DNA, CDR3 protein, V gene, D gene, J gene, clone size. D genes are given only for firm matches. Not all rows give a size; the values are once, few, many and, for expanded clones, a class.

DNA: TGTGCCATCAGTACGGACAGGGGCACCTACAATGAGCAGTTCTTC
CDR3: CAISTDRGTYNEQFF
V: TRBV10-3
D: TRBD1
J: TRBJ2-1
size: few

DNA: TGTGCCAGCAGCTTTGCAGGTAATCGGAACACTGAAGCTTTCTTT
CDR3: CASSFAGNRNTEAFF
V: TRBV7-2
D: -
J: TRBJ1-1
size: -

DNA: TGCAGCGTTTCCCCCAGGTGGGCTAATGAAAAACTGTTTTTT
CDR3: CSVSPRWANEKLFF
V: TRBV29-1
D: -
J: TRBJ1-4
size: -

DNA: TGTGCCAGCGCCCTTAGCACAGATACGCAGTATTTT
CDR3: CASALSTDTQYF
V: TRBV12-3/TRBV12-4
D: -
J: TRBJ2-3
size: -

DNA: TGTGCCAGCAGCTTAGGGGGAGTGAGCGGCTACGAGCAGTACTTC
CDR3: CASSLGGVSGYEQYF
V: TRBV7-2
D: -
J: TRBJ2-7
size: -

DNA: TGCAGTGCCCCGACTACAAATGAGCAGTTCTTC
CDR3: CSAPTTNEQFF
V: TRBV20-1
D: -
J: TRBJ2-1
size: -

DNA: TGTGCCAGCAGCTTGGAGGTTAGCTCTGGGGCCAACGTCCTGACTTTC
CDR3: CASSLEVSSGANVLTF
V: TRBV5-4
D: -
J: TRBJ2-6
size: -

DNA: TGTGCCAGCAGTCCCCAGGCGCTTCAAGAGACCCAGTACTTC
CDR3: CASSPQALQETQYF
V: TRBV7-2
D: -
J: TRBJ2-5
size: once

DNA: TGTGCCACCAGCAGGACAGGGGACTATGGCTACACCTTC
CDR3: CATSRTGDYGYTF
V: TRBV15
D: TRBD1
J: TRBJ1-2
size: -

DNA: TGTGCCAGCAGCCAAGAGTTAGGGGTCGGGGGCGTCTGGAACTATGGCTACACCTTC
CDR3: CASSQELGVGGVWNYGYTF
V: TRBV14
D: -
J: TRBJ1-2
size: -

DNA: TGCAGCGTCCTGGGACCCTACGAGCAGTACTTC
CDR3: CSVLGPYEQYF
V: TRBV29-1
D: -
J: TRBJ2-7
size: few

DNA: TGTGCCAGCAGTGTAACGATCCCTATGAACAGCTTGGAGAAGAAACTGTTTTTT
CDR3: CASSVTIPMNSLEKKLFF
V: TRBV28
D: -
J: TRBJ1-4
size: -

DNA: TGTGCCAGCAGCTTAACGACCCAAGCGGGGCCGAGCTCCTACAATGAGCAGTTCTTC
CDR3: CASSLTTQAGPSSYNEQFF
V: TRBV28
D: TRBD2
J: TRBJ2-1
size: few

DNA: TGTGCCAGCAGCCCGGGGCTAACTGAAGCTTTCTTT
CDR3: CASSPGLTEAFF
V: TRBV3-1
D: -
J: TRBJ1-1
size: -

DNA: TGTGCCAGCAGCTTATTGACGGAGACCCAGTACTTC
CDR3: CASSLLTETQYF
V: TRBV7-2
D: -
J: TRBJ2-5
size: -

DNA: TGTGCCAGCAGTCCCCGGGGTGGCAATCAGCCCCAGCATTTT
CDR3: CASSPRGGNQPQHF
V: TRBV3-1
D: -
J: TRBJ1-5
size: many

DNA: TGCAGTGCTAATCTTGGGGCAGATACGCAGTATTTT
CDR3: CSANLGADTQYF
V: TRBV20-1
D: -
J: TRBJ2-3
size: -